Presented here are 7 T cell receptor beta chains from one specimen sequenced in a study of T cells expressing NK-cell markers. TCRdb re-called the 5' RACE reads; every CDR3 protein appears as one record, without DNA. The sample holds hundreds of thousands of distinct CDR3 sequences. The sequenced material came from blood T cells: a sorted CD56 or NKG2C T cell subset, CD4+ or CD8+ T cells, or bulk PBMC T cells (not recorded which). Receptor source: a man younger than 35 in good health.

The J gene is TRBJ2-6, the V gene TRBV28. CDR3 size: 14 residues. Germline V gene lookup returns CDR1 MDHEN and CDR2 SYDVKM. CDR3: CASSWESGANVLTF.

V and J are TRBV24-1 and TRBJ2-3; TCRdb lists TRBD2, though no DNA is available to test this call. CDR3 size: 18 residues. Per germline, CDR1 KGHDR and CDR2 SFDVKD. The CDR3 sequence is CATSDPWEAGVKGDTQYF.

The V gene is TRBV12-3 or TRBV12-4, the J gene TRBJ1-1; TCRdb proposes TRBD1, but this gene call is untestable without DNA. The CDR3 covers 15 residues. The CDR3 reads CASSLALLGPFEAFF.

The V call is TRBV12-3 or TRBV12-4, the J call TRBJ2-1. The CDR3 covers 14 residues. CDR3 sequence reads: CASSLFPGLGEQFF.

This chain links TRBV27 with TRBJ2-7. The germline V gene has CDR1 MNHEY and CDR2 SMNVEV (reference sequence). CDR3 length: 14 amino acids. The CDR3 loop is CASSWSDTENEQYF.

V gene TRBV20-1 combines with J gene TRBJ2-5; TCRdb outputs TRBD2, but without DNA this stays unchecked. Germline values: CDR1 DFQATT, CDR2 SNEGSKA (reference sequence). The CDR3 covers 15 residues. The CDR3 reads CSANPGLAGVETQYF.

V usage is TRBV29-1 and J usage is TRBJ2-3; checking the TCRdb D call of TRBD2 is not possible without DNA. The germline CDR1 and CDR2 sequences are SQVTM and ANQGSEA. The CDR3 is 15 residues long. The CDR3 spells CSVDWREGTTDTQYF.